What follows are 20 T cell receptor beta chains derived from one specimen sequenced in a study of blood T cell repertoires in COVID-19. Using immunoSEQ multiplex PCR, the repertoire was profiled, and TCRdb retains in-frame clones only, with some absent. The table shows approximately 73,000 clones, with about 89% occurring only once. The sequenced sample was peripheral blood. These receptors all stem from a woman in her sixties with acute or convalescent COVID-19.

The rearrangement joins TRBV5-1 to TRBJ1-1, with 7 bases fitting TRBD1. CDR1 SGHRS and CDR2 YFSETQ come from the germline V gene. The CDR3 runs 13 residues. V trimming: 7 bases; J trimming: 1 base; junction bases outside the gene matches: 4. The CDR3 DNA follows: TGCGCCAGCGGGGACAGAAAGAACACTGAAGCTTTCTTT. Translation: CASGDRKNTEAFF.

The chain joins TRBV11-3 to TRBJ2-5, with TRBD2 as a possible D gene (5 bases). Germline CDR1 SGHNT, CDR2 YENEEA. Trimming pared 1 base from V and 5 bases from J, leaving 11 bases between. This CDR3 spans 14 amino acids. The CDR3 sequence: CASSLGGPGETQYF. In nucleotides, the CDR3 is TGTGCCAGCAGCTTAGGTGGACCGGGGGAGACCCAGTACTTC.

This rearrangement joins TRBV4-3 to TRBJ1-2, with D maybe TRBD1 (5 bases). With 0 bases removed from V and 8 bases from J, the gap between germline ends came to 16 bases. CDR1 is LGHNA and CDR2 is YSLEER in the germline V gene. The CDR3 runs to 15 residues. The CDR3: CASSQDYGRVRGYTF. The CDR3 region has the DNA TGCGCCAGCAGCCAAGATTACGGCAGGGTAAGAGGCTACACCTTC.

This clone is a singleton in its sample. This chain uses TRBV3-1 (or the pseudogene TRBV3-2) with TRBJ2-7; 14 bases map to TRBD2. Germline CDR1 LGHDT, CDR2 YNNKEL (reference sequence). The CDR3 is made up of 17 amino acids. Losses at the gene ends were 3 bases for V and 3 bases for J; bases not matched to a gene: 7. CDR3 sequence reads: CASSQGTSGGLYYEQYF. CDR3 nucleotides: TGTGCCAGCAGCCAGGGGACTAGCGGGGGCCTTTACTACGAGCAGTACTTC.

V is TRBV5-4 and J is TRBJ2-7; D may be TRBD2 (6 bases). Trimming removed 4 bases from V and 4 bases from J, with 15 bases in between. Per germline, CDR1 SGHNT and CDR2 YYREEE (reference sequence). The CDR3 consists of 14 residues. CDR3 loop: CASSLAGSGYEQYF. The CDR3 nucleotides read TGTGCCAGCAGCCTGGCGGGGTCAGGTTACGAGCAGTACTTC.

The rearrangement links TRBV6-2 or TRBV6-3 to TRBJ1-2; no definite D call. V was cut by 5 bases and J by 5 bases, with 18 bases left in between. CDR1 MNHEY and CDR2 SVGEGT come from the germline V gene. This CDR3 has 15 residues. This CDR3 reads CASSPREKGIYGYTF. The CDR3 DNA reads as TGTGCCAGCAGTCCCCGGGAGAAGGGAATATATGGCTACACCTTC.

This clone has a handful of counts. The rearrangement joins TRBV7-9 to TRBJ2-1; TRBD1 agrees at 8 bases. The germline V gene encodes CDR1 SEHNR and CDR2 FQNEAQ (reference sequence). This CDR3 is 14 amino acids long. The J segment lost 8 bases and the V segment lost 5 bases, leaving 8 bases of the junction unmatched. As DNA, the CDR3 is TGTGCCAGCAGCGACAGGACAGGGCGGGATGAGCAGTTCTTC. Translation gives CASSDRTGRDEQFF.

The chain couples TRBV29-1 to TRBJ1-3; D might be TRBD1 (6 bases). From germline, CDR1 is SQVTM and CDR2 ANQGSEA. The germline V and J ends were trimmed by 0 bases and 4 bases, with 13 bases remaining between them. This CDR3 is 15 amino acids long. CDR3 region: CSVEDIARGGNTIYF. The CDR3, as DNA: TGCAGCGTTGAAGATATAGCCAGGGGCGGAAACACCATATATTTT.

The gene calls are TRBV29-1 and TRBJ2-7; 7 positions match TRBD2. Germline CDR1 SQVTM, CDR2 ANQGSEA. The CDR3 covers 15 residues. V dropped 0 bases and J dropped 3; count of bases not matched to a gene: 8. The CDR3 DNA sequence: TGCAGCGTTGAAGATCTTAGCGGGCCGCGCTACGAGCAGTACTTC. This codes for CSVEDLSGPRYEQYF.

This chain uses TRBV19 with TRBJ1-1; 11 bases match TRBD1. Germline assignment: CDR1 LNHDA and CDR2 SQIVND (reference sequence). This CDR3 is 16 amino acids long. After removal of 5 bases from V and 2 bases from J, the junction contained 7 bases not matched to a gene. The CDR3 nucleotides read TGTGCCAGTAGTGGGACAGGGGGGAGGGTAAACACTGAAGCTTTCTTT. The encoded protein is CASSGTGGRVNTEAFF.

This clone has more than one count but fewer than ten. In nucleotides, the CDR3 is TGCGCCAGCAGTGAGTGGTGGGCAGTCGGGGATCAGCCCCAGCATTTT. Protein product: CASSEWWAVGDQPQHF. This chain links TRBV10-2 with TRBJ1-5; unclear D gene. CDR3 size: 16 residues. In germline, CDR1 is WSHSY, CDR2 SAAADI. The V end lost 1 base, the J end lost 5 bases, and 15 bases lay between the germline ends.

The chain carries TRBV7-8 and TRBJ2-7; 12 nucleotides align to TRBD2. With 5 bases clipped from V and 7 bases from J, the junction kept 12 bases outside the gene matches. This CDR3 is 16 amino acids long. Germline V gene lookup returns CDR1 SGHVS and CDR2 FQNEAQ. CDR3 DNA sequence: TGTGCCAGCAGCCCTTATCGGCTAGCGGGAGGGTGGGAGCAGTACTTC. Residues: CASSPYRLAGGWEQYF. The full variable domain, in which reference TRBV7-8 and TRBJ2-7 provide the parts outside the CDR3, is GAGVSQSPRYKVAKRGQDVALRCDPISGHVSLFWYQQALGQGPEFLTYFQNEAQLDKSGLPSDRFFAERPEGSVSTLKIQRTQQEDSAVYLCASSPYRLAGGWEQYFGPGTRLTVT.

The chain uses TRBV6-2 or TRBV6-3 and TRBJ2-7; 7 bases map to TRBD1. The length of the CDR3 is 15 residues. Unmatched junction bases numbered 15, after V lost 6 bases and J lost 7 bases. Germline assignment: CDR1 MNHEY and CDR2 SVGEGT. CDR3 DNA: TGTGCCAGCAGCCCAATGAAGACAGGGCATTTTGAGCAGTACTTC. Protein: CASSPMKTGHFEQYF.

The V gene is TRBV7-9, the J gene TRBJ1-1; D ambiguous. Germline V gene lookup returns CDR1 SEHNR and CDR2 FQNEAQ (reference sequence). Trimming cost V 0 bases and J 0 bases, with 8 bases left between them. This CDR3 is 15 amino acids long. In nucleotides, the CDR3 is TGTGCCAGCAGCTTAGCGCAGGTTATGAACACTGAAGCTTTCTTT. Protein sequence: CASSLAQVMNTEAFF.

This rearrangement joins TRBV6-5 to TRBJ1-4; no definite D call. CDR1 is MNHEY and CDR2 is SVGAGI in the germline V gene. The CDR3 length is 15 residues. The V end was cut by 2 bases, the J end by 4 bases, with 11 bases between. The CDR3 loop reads CASSYGQGNNEKLFF. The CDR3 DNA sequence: TGTGCCAGCAGTTACGGGCAAGGAAATAATGAAAAACTGTTTTTT.

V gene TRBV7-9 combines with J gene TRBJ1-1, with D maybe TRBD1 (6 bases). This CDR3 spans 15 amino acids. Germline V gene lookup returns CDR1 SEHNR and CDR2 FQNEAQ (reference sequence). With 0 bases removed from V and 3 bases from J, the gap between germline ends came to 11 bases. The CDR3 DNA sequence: TGTGCCAGCAGCTTAGCGGTTGCAGGGGACACTGAAGCTTTCTTT. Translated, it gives CASSLAVAGDTEAFF.

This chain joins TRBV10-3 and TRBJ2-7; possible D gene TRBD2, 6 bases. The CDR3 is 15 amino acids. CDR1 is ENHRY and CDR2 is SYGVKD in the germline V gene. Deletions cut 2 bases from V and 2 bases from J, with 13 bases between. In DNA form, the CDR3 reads TGTGCCATCAGTGAGGGGGTAGCGGAAGCCTACGAGCAGTACTTC. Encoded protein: CAISEGVAEAYEQYF.

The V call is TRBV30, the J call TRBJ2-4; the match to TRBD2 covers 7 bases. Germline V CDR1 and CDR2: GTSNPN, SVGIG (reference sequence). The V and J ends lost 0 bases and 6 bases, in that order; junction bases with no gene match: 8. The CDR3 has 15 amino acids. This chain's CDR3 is CAWSVRSGTRNIQYF. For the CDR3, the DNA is TGTGCCTGGAGTGTACGGAGCGGGACTCGAAACATTCAGTACTTC.

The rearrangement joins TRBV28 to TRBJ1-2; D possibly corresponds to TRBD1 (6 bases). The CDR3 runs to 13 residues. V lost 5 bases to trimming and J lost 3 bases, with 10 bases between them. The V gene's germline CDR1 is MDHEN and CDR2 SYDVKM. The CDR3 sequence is CASSVQGYYGYTF. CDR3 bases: TGTGCCAGCAGTGTTCAGGGGTACTATGGCTACACCTTC.

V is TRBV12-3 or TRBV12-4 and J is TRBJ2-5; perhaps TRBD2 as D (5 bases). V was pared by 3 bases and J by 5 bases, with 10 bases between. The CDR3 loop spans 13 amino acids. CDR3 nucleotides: TGTGCCAGCAGTTTCGGGATGTCGGAGACCCAGTACTTC. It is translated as CASSFGMSETQYF.